The 28 T cell receptor beta chains below all came from one sample that was sequenced in a study of shared clonotypes between healthy human individuals. Some clones are missing from TCRdb's copy, which holds only in-frame ones; the method was immunoSEQ multiplex PCR. Here the sample spans around 2.1 million clones, about 93% being singletons. Naive CD8 isolation took CD45RO-negative cells positively selected for CCR7 and excluded terminally differentiated effector memory CD45RA+ cells. Sequencing was carried out using naive CD8+ T cells from PBMCs. These receptors were taken from a man between 18 and 29 years old in good health. Some clones in this sample may be carry-over from other donors' samples.

The rearrangement joins TRBV11-2 to TRBJ2-7, with D possibly matching TRBD2 (6 bases). CDR1 and CDR2 (germline): SGHAT, FQNNGV. The CDR3 contains 14 residues. Trimming removed 1 base from V and 3 bases from J, with 10 bases in between. CDR3 sequence reads: CASSLGGTFYEQYF. The CDR3 DNA reads TGTGCCAGCAGCTTAGGCGGGACCTTCTACGAGCAGTACTTC.

The chain employs TRBV7-6 and TRBJ2-2; TRBD1 matches at 9 bases. CDR1 SGHVS and CDR2 FNYEAQ come from the germline V gene. With 5 bases clipped from V and 6 bases from J, the junction kept 7 bases outside the gene matches. The CDR3 sequence is 15 residues long. The CDR3 region has the DNA TGTGCCAGCAGCCCGGGACAGGGCAGGCCCGGGGAGCTGTTTTTT. Translating gives CASSPGQGRPGELFF. The full variable domain, its missing parts supplied by reference TRBV7-6 and TRBJ2-2, is GAGVSQSPRYKVTKRGQDVALRCDPISGHVSLYWYRQALGQGPEFLTYFNYEAQQDKSGLPNDRFSAERPEGSISTLTIQRTEQRDSAMYRCASSPGQGRPGELFFGEGSRLTVL.

V and J are TRBV7-2 and TRBJ1-2, with D unresolved. The CDR3 is 10 residues long. The V end lost 8 bases, the J end lost 6 bases, and 7 bases lay between the germline ends. Germline V gives CDR1 SGHTA, CDR2 FQGNSA. CDR3 in DNA: TGTGCCAGCCCAGGTGATGGCTACACCTTC. Protein: CASPGDGYTF.

The rearrangement links TRBV7-8 to TRBJ2-7; no firm D call. V was clipped by 5 bases and J by 3 bases, with 8 bases between them. This CDR3 comprises 12 residues. The V gene's germline CDR1 is SGHVS and CDR2 FQNEAQ. DNA of the CDR3: TGTGCCAGCAGCCGAGGAAACTACGAGCAGTACTTC. Its translation is CASSRGNYEQYF.

The rearrangement links TRBV4-3 to TRBJ2-1, with 11 bases fitting TRBD2. CDR1 and CDR2 from the germline V gene are LGHNA and YSLEER. V shed 0 bases and J 7 bases; nucleotides not matched to a gene: 5. The CDR3 consists of 16 residues. The CDR3 sequence is CASSQDGGLADNEQFF. The CDR3 DNA sequence: TGCGCCAGCAGCCAAGATGGGGGACTAGCGGATAATGAGCAGTTCTTC.

The gene calls are TRBV4-1 and TRBJ1-3; D gene ambiguous. Trimming removed 10 bases at V and 0 bases at J, with 4 bases between. CDR1 and CDR2 from the germline V gene are MGHRA and YSYEKL. The CDR3 runs 11 residues. CDR3 coding DNA: TGCGCCACCAACTCTGGAAACACCATATATTTT. This translates into CATNSGNTIYF.

The V call is TRBV9, the J call TRBJ2-1, with 9 bases matching TRBD2. V trimming: 4 bases; J trimming: 8 bases; junction bases outside the gene matches: 13. The CDR3 totals 16 residues. Germline lookup yields CDR1 SGDLS and CDR2 YYNGEE. Here the CDR3 DNA reads TGTGCCAGCAGCCCCTCCCCGGGACTAGCTGTCGATGAGCAGTTCTTC. The encoded protein is CASSPSPGLAVDEQFF.

In the case of this clone: Compared with germline, one end of the junction differs, possibly owing to a read error. V gene TRBV15 combines with J gene TRBJ2-1, with 8 bases that match TRBD1. The CDR3 sequence is 12 residues long. In germline, CDR1 is LNHNV, CDR2 YYDKDF (reference sequence). CDR3 sequence reads: CATSRGTGFHVF. The CDR3 DNA reads TGTGCCACCAGCAGAGGGACAGGGTTCCACGTCTTC.

The rearrangement links TRBV9 to TRBJ2-5; 11 bases map to TRBD1. This CDR3 is built from 16 residues. V gave up 2 bases and J gave up 2 bases; unmatched junction bases: 5. Germline CDR1 and CDR2: SGDLS and YYNGEE. CDR3 sequence: CASSVTGTGGQETQYF. Here the CDR3 DNA reads TGTGCCAGCAGCGTGACCGGGACAGGGGGACAAGAGACCCAGTACTTC. Filled out from reference TRBV9 and TRBJ2-5, the complete variable domain reads DSGVTQTPKHLITATGQRVTLRCSPRSGDLSVYWYQQSLDQGLQFLIQYYNGEERAKGNILERFSAQQFPDLHSELNLSSLELGDSALYFCASSVTGTGGQETQYFGPGTRLLVL.

The gene calls are TRBV15 and TRBJ1-1, with TRBD1 as a possible D gene (6 bases). Trimming removed 0 bases from V and 0 bases from J, with 14 bases in between. The CDR3 consists of 17 residues. Germline loops: CDR1 LNHNV, CDR2 YYDKDF (reference sequence). CDR3 amino acids: CATSREGGQFMNTEAFF. CDR3 in DNA: TGTGCCACCAGCAGAGAGGGAGGACAGTTCATGAACACTGAAGCTTTCTTT.

This chain connects TRBV9 to TRBJ2-7; 9 bases align to TRBD2. V lost 1 base to trimming and J lost 5 bases; unmatched junction nucleotides: 7. The CDR3 runs to 15 residues. Germline CDR1 reads SGDLS; CDR2 reads YYNGEE. The CDR3 DNA sequence: TGTGCCAGCAGCGTACAGTCTAGCGGGATTCACGAGCAGTACTTC. Its translation: CASSVQSSGIHEQYF.

CDR3 DNA sequence: TGTGCCAGCAGTTCGACAGGCAATGAGCAGTTCTTC. This gives the protein CASSSTGNEQFF. The gene calls are TRBV6-5 and TRBJ2-1; TRBD1 might be the D (6 bases). V lost 4 bases and J 6 bases, leaving 7 bases between the germline ends. CDR3 length: 12 amino acids. Germline V CDR1 and CDR2: MNHEY, SVGAGI.

V and J are TRBV28 and TRBJ2-2, with D perhaps TRBD1 (5 bases). The CDR3 covers 15 residues. Trimming pared 2 bases from V and 6 bases from J, leaving 13 bases between. The germline CDR1 and CDR2 sequences are MDHEN and SYDVKM. In DNA, the CDR3 is TGTGCCAGCAGTTTAAGGGGTAGCCCTGCCGGGGAGCTGTTTTTT. Translating it yields CASSLRGSPAGELFF.

The chain combines TRBV11-2 with TRBJ2-5; D gene unclear. Trimming removed 4 bases at V and 4 bases at J, with 16 bases between. The germline V gene encodes CDR1 SGHAT and CDR2 FQNNGV. This CDR3 has 15 residues. The CDR3 DNA reads TGTGCCAGCAGCTCCGTCGAGAGCCGATTAGAGACCCAGTACTTC. This sequence encodes CASSSVESRLETQYF.

V gene TRBV7-9 combines with J gene TRBJ2-7; 10 bases agree with TRBD1. Germline trimming cut 8 bases from V and 5 bases from J; bases unmatched to any gene: 6. This CDR3 spans 13 amino acids. In germline, CDR1 is SEHNR, CDR2 FQNEAQ (reference sequence). CDR3 sequence (DNA): TGTGCCAGCGAGACAGGGGGCGGCCACGAGCAGTACTTC. This encodes CASETGGGHEQYF.

The gene calls are TRBV7-8 and TRBJ1-3; no reliable D call. With 1 base removed from V and 2 bases from J, the gap between germline ends came to 12 bases. Germline-derived CDR1 and CDR2 are SGHVS and FQNEAQ. The CDR3 covers 16 residues. CDR3 region: CASSLEGRLAGNTIYF. CDR3 bases: TGTGCCAGCAGCTTAGAGGGCAGGTTGGCTGGAAACACCATATATTTT.

The chain uses TRBV28 and TRBJ2-7; the match to TRBD2 covers 10 bases. The CDR3 contains 19 residues. Germline V gene data show CDR1 as MDHEN and CDR2 as SYDVKM. Trimming at V came to 5 bases and at J to 1 base, leaving 17 bases not matched to a gene. The chain's CDR3 is CASSSRDRSLAGGSYEQYF. DNA for the CDR3: TGTGCCAGCAGTAGCCGGGACAGGAGTTTAGCGGGAGGTTCCTACGAGCAGTACTTC.

The V call is TRBV5-6, the J call TRBJ1-1; D ambiguous. The CDR3 is 15 amino acids. The V and J ends lost 4 bases and 7 bases respectively, with 20 bases between them. Germline V gene data show CDR1 as SGHDT and CDR2 as YYEEEE. Here the CDR3 DNA reads TGTGCCAGCAGCCCTGGTTTTATTGGTATGGTTGAAGCTTTCTTT. Translated, it gives CASSPGFIGMVEAFF.

The chain links TRBV5-4 to TRBJ2-7; TRBD1 matches 8 bases. Trimming cost V 4 bases and J 3 bases; bases outside gene matches: 6. This CDR3 spans 14 amino acids. Germline CDR1 SGHNT, CDR2 YYREEE (reference sequence). CDR3 sequence: CASSRQGPLYEQYF. The CDR3 DNA follows: TGTGCCAGCAGCCGACAGGGGCCCCTCTACGAGCAGTACTTC.

This sequence joins TRBV4-2 and TRBJ2-1; TRBD2 agrees at 10 bases. The CDR3 loop spans 17 amino acids. Trimming at V came to 4 bases and at J to 7 bases, leaving 13 bases not matched to a gene. CDR1 and CDR2 (germline): LGHNA, YNFKEQ. The CDR3 sequence: CASSLLGASGRGNEQFF. CDR3 DNA: TGTGCCAGCAGCCTTCTAGGCGCTAGCGGGAGAGGGAATGAGCAGTTCTTC.

A note on this clone: A read error may produce the germline difference seen at one junction end. This chain links TRBV5-6 with TRBJ2-7; 8 bases fit TRBD2. The CDR3 is 14 residues long. CDR1 is SGHDT, CDR2 YYEEEE, per germline. The CDR3, as DNA: TGTGCCACCAGCGGGGGAGCGGGAGTCCGGGAGCAGTACTTC. Protein sequence: CATSGGAGVREQYF.

This chain links TRBV5-4 with TRBJ2-7; D remains unclear. Per the germline V gene, CDR1 is SGHNT and CDR2 is YYREEE (reference sequence). The CDR3 totals 15 residues. Trimming stripped 0 bases from V and 0 bases from J, with 10 bases between. CDR3 sequence: CASSLGLASSYEQYF. CDR3 in DNA: TGTGCCAGCAGCTTGGGCCTGGCTAGCTCCTACGAGCAGTACTTC.

CDR3 sequence reads: CASSFDRGLPYNEQFF. The CDR3 DNA reads TGTGCCAGCAGTTTCGACAGGGGGCTACCCTACAATGAGCAGTTCTTC. The J gene is TRBJ2-1, the V gene TRBV6-5; the match to TRBD1 covers 10 bases. V gave up 4 bases and J gave up 2 bases; unmatched junction bases: 5. Germline V gene data show CDR1 as MNHEY and CDR2 as SVGAGI. The CDR3 contains 16 residues.

This rearrangement joins TRBV5-6 to TRBJ1-2; D gene unclear. CDR3 length: 13 residues. V lost 3 bases to trimming and J lost 4 bases, with 10 bases between them. Germline V gene lookup returns CDR1 SGHDT and CDR2 YYEEEE. The CDR3 is CASSYVVSYGYTF. CDR3 DNA: TGTGCCAGCAGCTATGTAGTAAGCTATGGCTACACCTTC.

This clone appeared a single time. Other DNA sequences within the sample encode an identical CDR3. CDR3 in amino acids: CASSLVTGELFF. The CDR3 region has the DNA TGTGCCAGTAGTCTGGTCACCGGGGAGCTGTTTTTT. The rearrangement links TRBV19 to TRBJ2-2; D is uncertain. This CDR3 is 12 amino acids long. Germline values: CDR1 LNHDA, CDR2 SQIVND (reference sequence). V lost 5 bases, J lost 4 bases, and 5 bases lay in between. The full variable domain, with the rest looked up from reference TRBV19 and TRBJ2-2, is DGGITQSPKYLFRKEGQNVTLSCEQNLNHDAMYWYRQDPGQGLRLIYYSQIVNDFQKGDIAEGYSVSREKKESFPLTVTSAQKNPTAFYLCASSLVTGELFFGEGSRLTVL.

This clone was observed a single time. Other nucleotide sequences from this sample produce the same CDR3. The rearrangement uses TRBV9 and TRBJ2-2, with 8 bases aligning to TRBD1. This CDR3 comprises 16 residues. CDR1 and CDR2 from the germline V gene are SGDLS and YYNGEE. The V and J ends lost 4 bases and 2 bases, in that order; junction bases with no gene match: 7. CDR3 coding DNA: TGTGCCAGCAGCACCAGACAGGGGACCAACACCGGGGAGCTGTTTTTT. Translated, it gives CASSTRQGTNTGELFF.

V gene TRBV27 combines with J gene TRBJ2-1, with TRBD1 matching 12 bases. Germline V gene lookup returns CDR1 MNHEY and CDR2 SMNVEV (reference sequence). J lost 8 bases, V lost 5 bases, and 16 bases had no gene match. The CDR3 is made up of 18 amino acids. The CDR3: CASSLFPTGTGGNDEQFF. The CDR3 region has the DNA TGTGCCAGCAGTCTATTCCCGACCGGGACAGGGGGCAACGATGAGCAGTTCTTC.

Notes on this clone: This may be a read error, as it is one base from a much larger clone. The V and J genes are TRBV7-2 and TRBJ2-2; D remains unclear. Looked up from germline, CDR1 is SGHTA and CDR2 is FQGNSA. The germline V and J ends were trimmed by 5 bases and 4 bases, with 2 bases remaining between them. The length of the CDR3 is 11 residues. The chain's CDR3 is CASSVTGELFF. The DNA for the CDR3 is TGTGCCAGCAGCGTCACCGGGGAGCTGTTTTTT.